The clone carrying this TCR beta chain was detected only a few times. The antigen is unknown. Germline CDR1 and CDR2: SGHTA and FQGNSA. CDR3 length: 14 amino acids. J gave up 4 bases and V 6 bases, and 5 bases lay outside the gene matches. The sample belongs to a study of T-cell memory formation after mild COVID-19. Study-wide findings and caveats: Clones that contracted from day 15 to 85 were balanced CD4/CD8, while later expanders leaned CD4+. CD4+ contracting clones lay mainly in CM and EM, CD8+ ones in EMRA.

Libraries for TCRalpha and TCRbeta carried sample barcodes and unique molecular identifiers via 5'RACE. TCRdb processed the 5' RACE reads anew with MiXCR; each CDR3 protein has one entry. The table shows about 180,000 distinct CDR3 sequences, with roughly 18% occurring only once. Sample: PBMCs or a T cell subset sorted from them (not recorded which). The genes are TRBV7-2 and TRBJ2-3, with 9 bases aligning to TRBD1. This TCR came from a man younger than 35 who had mild COVID-19 (a few samples of this study predate the infection). Cell type and time point are not known. CDR3 residues: CASRVRTGADTQYF. As DNA, the CDR3 is TGTGCCAGCAGGGTTCGGACAGGGGCAGATACGCAGTATTTT. Full variable domain (missing parts from reference TRBV7-2 and TRBJ2-3): GAGVSQSPSNKVTEKGKDVELRCDPISGHTALYWYRQSLGQGLEFLIYFQGNSAPDKSGLPSDRFSAERTGGSVSTLTIQRTQQEDSAVYLCASRVRTGADTQYFGPGTRLTVL.